Presented here are 12 T cell receptor beta chains from one specimen sequenced in a study of blood T cell repertoires in COVID-19. Sequencing used immunoSEQ multiplex PCR; TCRdb keeps in-frame clones, though not all of them. Seen here are some 250,000 clones, more than 75% observed once, and the top ten hold about 5.2%. The sequenced sample consisted of peripheral blood. The source of these receptors is an older woman with COVID-19, enrolled during active disease.

CDR3 sequence reads: CASSFVGAERTDTQYF. The DNA of the CDR3 is TGTGCCAGCAGTTTTGTGGGGGCCGAGCGCACAGATACGCAGTATTTT. This chain connects TRBV28 to TRBJ2-3; possible D gene TRBD1, 6 bases. This CDR3 region has 16 residues. The V gene's germline CDR1 is MDHEN and CDR2 SYDVKM. V was trimmed by 3 bases and J by 1 base, leaving 14 bases between them. Variable domain in full (rest from reference TRBV28 and TRBJ2-3): DVKVTQSSRYLVKRTGEKVFLECVQDMDHENMFWYRQDPGLGLRLIYFSYDVKMKEKGDIPEGYSVSREKKERFSLILESASTNQTSMYLCASSFVGAERTDTQYFGPGTRLTVL.

V is TRBV11-1 and J is TRBJ2-3; TRBD2 matches 8 bases. V was clipped by 5 bases and J by 1 base; unmatched bases: 5. CDR3 size: 15 residues. Germline V gives CDR1 SGHAT, CDR2 FQDESV (reference sequence). Here the CDR3 reads CASSPSGSRTDTQYF. The CDR3 DNA is TGTGCCAGCAGCCCCAGCGGGAGTCGCACAGATACGCAGTATTTT.

The chain carries TRBV5-6 and TRBJ1-1, with 12 bases identical to TRBD1. Germline lookup yields CDR1 SGHDT and CDR2 YYEEEE. The CDR3 length is 17 residues. V lost 3 bases and J lost 3; bases outside the gene matches: 9. DNA of the CDR3: TGTGCCAGCAGCTACTCCGGGACAGGGGGCAGGTACACTGAAGCTTTCTTT. Translation: CASSYSGTGGRYTEAFF.

The rearrangement joins TRBV18 to TRBJ2-2; 11 bases fit TRBD1. Germline V gene sequence: CDR1 KGHSH, CDR2 LQKENI. The CDR3 runs to 18 residues. V lost 4 bases to trimming and J lost 5 bases; unmatched junction nucleotides: 12. CDR3 region: CASSRTPGQGAGTGELFF. CDR3 sequence (DNA): TGTGCCAGCTCACGCACGCCTGGACAGGGGGCCGGTACCGGGGAGCTGTTTTTT. The variable domain in full, with the rest retrieved from reference TRBV18 and TRBJ2-2, is NAGVMQNPRHLVRRRGQEARLRCSPMKGHSHVYWYRQLPEEGLKFMVYLQKENIIDESGMPKERFSAEFPKEGPSILRIQQVVRGDSAAYFCASSRTPGQGAGTGELFFGEGSRLTVL.

The V call is TRBV2, the J call TRBJ2-5; TRBD2 matches 13 bases. The germline V gene has CDR1 SNHLY and CDR2 FYNNEI. V lost 4 bases and J lost 5; bases outside the gene matches: 7. The CDR3 is made up of 16 amino acids. The chain's CDR3 is CASSGTSGSSWETQYF. CDR3 nucleotides: TGTGCCAGCAGTGGGACTAGCGGGAGTAGTTGGGAGACCCAGTACTTC.

The gene calls are TRBV14 and TRBJ2-2, with TRBD2 identical over 7 bases. V lost 3 bases and J lost 5; bases outside the gene matches: 9. Per the germline V gene, CDR1 is SGHDN and CDR2 is FVKESK. There are 16 residues in the CDR3. The CDR3 DNA reads as TGTGCCAGCAGCCATCGGGCGGGAGTGTGGACCGGGGAGCTGTTTTTT. Translation gives CASSHRAGVWTGELFF. The entire variable domain, with the rest obtained from reference TRBV14 and TRBJ2-2, is as follows: EAGVTQFPSHSVIEKGQTVTLRCDPISGHDNLYWYRRVMGKEIKFLLHFVKESKQDESGMPNNRFLAERTGGTYSTLKVQPAELEDSGVYFCASSHRAGVWTGELFFGEGSRLTVL.

The chain has TRBV18 and TRBJ1-6, with D tentatively TRBD1 (6 bases). Trimming took off 8 bases at V and 0 bases at J, with 11 bases between the two ends. This CDR3 contains 15 residues. Per the germline V gene, CDR1 is KGHSH and CDR2 is LQKENI. The DNA of the CDR3 is TGTGCCAGCGCCCAGGGGAGCTCCTATAATTCACCCCTCCACTTT. As protein: CASAQGSSYNSPLHF.

The chain uses TRBV4-2 and TRBJ1-4; 7 bases map to TRBD1. Per the germline V gene, CDR1 is LGHNA and CDR2 is YNFKEQ. The V segment lost 3 bases and the J segment 5 bases; nucleotides outside the gene matches: 6. This CDR3 is built from 15 residues. CDR3 bases: TGTGCCAGCAGCCAGCCGGGACAGATAAATGAAAAACTGTTTTTT. Amino acids: CASSQPGQINEKLFF.

The rearrangement links TRBV21-1 to TRBJ2-7; the D call in the table, TRBD2, was not verified against the DNA. TRBV21-1 is a listed pseudogene. The CDR3 covers 11 residues. CDR3 protein: CASSSLDEQYF. In DNA, the CDR3 is TGTGCCAGCAGTTCATTAGACGAGCAGTACTTC.

The rearrangement links TRBV28 to TRBJ2-6; possibly TRBD1 for D (5 bases). Germline values: CDR1 MDHEN, CDR2 SYDVKM. The CDR3 totals 15 residues. V lost 1 base and J lost 2, with 6 bases in between. The CDR3 protein is CASSLSRAGANVLTF. CDR3 bases: TGTGCCAGCAGTTTATCCAGGGCTGGGGCCAACGTCCTGACTTTC. The complete variable domain, with remaining parts taken from reference TRBV28 and TRBJ2-6, reads DVKVTQSSRYLVKRTGEKVFLECVQDMDHENMFWYRQDPGLGLRLIYFSYDVKMKEKGDIPEGYSVSREKKERFSLILESASTNQTSMYLCASSLSRAGANVLTFGAGSRLTVL.

The chain uses TRBV5-1 and TRBJ1-5; TRBD1 aligns across 11 bases. CDR1 and CDR2 from the germline V gene are SGHRS and YFSETQ. V trimming: 4 bases; J trimming: 6 bases; junction bases outside the gene matches: 6. The CDR3 is made up of 15 amino acids. The CDR3, as DNA: TGCGCCAGCAGCACCGGGACAGGGGGGGGTCAGCCCCAGCATTTT. It translates to CASSTGTGGGQPQHF.

This clone has a single count. Here the CDR3 reads CAIRASLQGGDEQFF. The CDR3 nucleotides are TGTGCCATCAGAGCTTCTTTACAGGGAGGGGATGAGCAGTTCTTC. This chain connects TRBV10-3 to TRBJ2-1; a weak D match, TRBD2 (7 bases). This CDR3 has 15 residues. From germline, CDR1 is ENHRY and CDR2 SYGVKD. The V end lost 6 bases, the J end lost 8 bases, and 20 bases lay between the germline ends.